The 13 T cell receptor beta chains below all came from one sample that was sequenced in a study of blood T cell repertoires in COVID-19. Data came from immunoSEQ multiplex PCR; TCRdb stores just in-frame clones and leaves some out. The sample contains tens of thousands of clones, approximately 92% of which appear only once. Sequences were obtained from peripheral blood. These TCRs come from a man in his 60s with acute or convalescent COVID-19.

V is TRBV14 and J is TRBJ1-3, with D unclear. The CDR3 contains 15 residues. The V gene lost 1 base and the J gene lost 1 base, with 8 bases spanning the gap. Germline CDR1 is SGHDN and CDR2 is FVKESK. The CDR3 reads CASSQAGSSGNTIYF. CDR3 sequence (DNA): TGTGCCAGCAGCCAAGCGGGGTCTTCTGGAAACACCATATATTTT.

The rearrangement uses TRBV15 and TRBJ2-7; TRBD2 agrees at 10 bases. The CDR3 contains 15 residues. Germline CDR1 is LNHNV and CDR2 is YYDKDF (reference sequence). Trimming removed 4 bases from V and 7 bases from J; junction bases left unmatched: 10. The CDR3 DNA reads TGTGCCACCAGCAAAGGACTAGCGGAAGACAGGGAGCAGTACTTC. This encodes CATSKGLAEDREQYF.

This chain uses TRBV27 with TRBJ2-7; 7 bases agree with TRBD2. Trimming removed 6 bases from V and 6 bases from J; junction bases left unmatched: 8. CDR3 length equals 13 residues. Germline V gene data show CDR1 as MNHEY and CDR2 as SMNVEV (reference sequence). The CDR3 DNA sequence: TGTGCCAGCAGGTTCAGCGGGAACGGCGAGCAGTACTTC. This translates into CASRFSGNGEQYF.

The V gene is TRBV6-5, the J gene TRBJ1-5; 8 bases map to TRBD1. V was clipped by 0 bases and J by 5 bases; unmatched bases: 6. The CDR3 sequence is 16 residues long. The germline V gene has CDR1 MNHEY and CDR2 SVGAGI. The CDR3 nucleotides are TGTGCCAGCAGTTACTCTTCCCAGGGGGCCGATCAGCCCCAGCATTTT. Translation: CASSYSSQGADQPQHF.

This chain joins TRBV2 and TRBJ2-3, with 7 bases lining up with TRBD2. With 6 bases clipped from V and 8 bases from J, the junction kept 20 bases outside the gene matches. CDR3 size: 17 residues. Germline-derived CDR1 and CDR2 are SNHLY and FYNNEI. The CDR3 region has the DNA TGTGCCAGCAGAGATACAAAGCGGGACCCGAATTATGGTACGCAGTATTTT. This codes for CASRDTKRDPNYGTQYF.

The chain links TRBV6-5 to TRBJ2-7, with 8 bases lining up with TRBD2. The CDR3 is 16 amino acids. Germline V gives CDR1 MNHEY, CDR2 SVGAGI. J was trimmed by 7 bases and V by 4 bases; bases with no gene match: 15. The CDR3 bases are TGTGCCAGCAGTTCAAGAACTAGCGGCCGGCTTATGGAGCAGTACTTC. This codes for CASSSRTSGRLMEQYF.

The chain combines TRBV6-2 or TRBV6-3 with TRBJ1-2; D unresolved. The V gene lost 5 bases and the J gene lost 4 bases, with 8 bases spanning the gap. CDR3 length equals 12 residues. Germline-derived CDR1 and CDR2 are MNHEY and SVGEGT. The CDR3 DNA reads as TGTGCCAGCAGTCCCGGGGTCTATGGCTACACCTTC. Encoded protein: CASSPGVYGYTF.

This rearrangement joins TRBV15 to TRBJ2-1; no definite D call. The germline CDR1 and CDR2 sequences are LNHNV and YYDKDF (reference sequence). V lost 5 bases and J 6 bases, leaving 11 bases between the germline ends. The CDR3 length is 13 residues. In nucleotides, the CDR3 is TGTGCCACCAGCTGGAGATTGGGCAATGAGCAGTTCTTC. Its protein is CATSWRLGNEQFF.

The chain employs TRBV10-3 and TRBJ2-7; D is perhaps TRBD1 (7 bases). The germline V gene encodes CDR1 ENHRY and CDR2 SYGVKD. V was trimmed by 4 bases and J by 0 bases, leaving 22 bases between them. The CDR3 has 18 amino acids. CDR3 in amino acids: CAISGGRQRQGLSYEQYF. Here the CDR3 DNA reads TGTGCCATCAGTGGAGGAAGGCAGCGACAGGGACTCTCCTACGAGCAGTACTTC.

V is TRBV27 and J is TRBJ2-5; 7 bases map to TRBD2. J gave up 5 bases and V 7 bases, and 10 bases lay outside the gene matches. Germline CDR1 reads MNHEY; CDR2 reads SMNVEV (reference sequence). This CDR3 region has 14 residues. The CDR3 loop reads CASTRSQGGETQYF. In nucleotides, the CDR3 is TGTGCCAGCACCAGATCCCAGGGAGGGGAGACCCAGTACTTC.

The chain has TRBV27 and TRBJ2-6; no clear D gene. V was clipped by 5 bases and J by 4 bases, with 12 bases between them. The CDR3 totals 15 residues. The germline V gene has CDR1 MNHEY and CDR2 SMNVEV (reference sequence). Written as DNA, the CDR3 is TGTGCCAGCAGTCCCTACCTGGAGGGGGCCAACGTCCTGACTTTC. Its protein product is CASSPYLEGANVLTF.

The rearrangement links TRBV2 to TRBJ1-6; 7 nucleotides line up with TRBD1. CDR1 is SNHLY and CDR2 is FYNNEI in the germline V gene. Trimming at V came to 6 bases and at J to 4 bases, leaving 6 bases not matched to a gene. This CDR3 has 15 residues. The CDR3 sequence: CASRGMGQYNSPLHF. CDR3 nucleotide sequence: TGTGCCAGCAGGGGGATGGGACAGTATAATTCACCCCTCCACTTT.

The chain couples TRBV7-2 to TRBJ2-2; a weak D match, TRBD1 (5 bases). The CDR3 has 14 amino acids. The V end was cut by 5 bases, the J end by 4 bases, with 11 bases between. Germline V lookup: CDR1 SGHTA, CDR2 FQGNSA. The CDR3 coding sequence is TGTGCCAGCAGCCTAGGCCAGGGCACCGGGGAGCTGTTTTTT. Its protein product is CASSLGQGTGELFF. The whole variable domain, filled in from reference TRBV7-2 and TRBJ2-2, reads GAGVSQSPSNKVTEKGKDVELRCDPISGHTALYWYRQSLGQGLEFLIYFQGNSAPDKSGLPSDRFSAERTGGSVSTLTIQRTQQEDSAVYLCASSLGQGTGELFFGEGSRLTVL.